Presented here are 23 T cell receptor beta chains from one specimen sequenced in a study of T cell changes during pregnancy in multiple sclerosis. Sequencing was performed with immunoSEQ multiplex PCR; in TCRdb, only in-frame clones are kept and a portion is missing. The data contain about 66,000 clones, 75% to 95% of them singletons. Sequencing was performed on CD8+ T cells from peripheral blood mononuclear cells, taken before pregnancy. All receptors derive from a female donor with multiple sclerosis, enrolled in a pregnancy study.

The chain links TRBV15 to TRBJ2-1, with 7 bases matching TRBD2. The CDR3 runs to 13 residues. J gave up 2 bases and V 8 bases, and 3 bases lay outside the gene matches. CDR1 is LNHNV and CDR2 is YYDKDF in the germline V gene (reference sequence). This CDR3 reads CATEAGAYNEQFF. The CDR3 nucleotides read TGTGCCACCGAGGCGGGGGCCTACAATGAGCAGTTCTTC.

The genes are TRBV28 and TRBJ2-7; 7 bases match TRBD1. Trimming cost V 1 base and J 1 base; bases outside gene matches: 7. CDR3 length: 16 residues. The germline V gene has CDR1 MDHEN and CDR2 SYDVKM. DNA of the CDR3: TGTGCCAGCAGTTTATTACGGGGCAGGGGGTCCTACGAGCAGTACTTC. Protein: CASSLLRGRGSYEQYF.

The genes are TRBV9 and TRBJ2-3, with 7 nucleotides matching TRBD2. CDR1 is SGDLS, CDR2 YYNGEE, per germline. The ends lost 3 bases at V and 4 bases at J; junction bases unmatched: 5. The CDR3 spans 14 residues. The CDR3 DNA sequence: TGTGCCAGCAGCGCAGAGGGAGGGTCAGATACGCAGTATTTT. It specifies CASSAEGGSDTQYF.

This sequence joins TRBV7-8 and TRBJ1-1; tentative D call: TRBD1 (6 bases). Germline V lookup: CDR1 SGHVS, CDR2 FQNEAQ. The CDR3 is 15 amino acids. Between the trimmed V and J ends, which lost 1 base and 5 bases, there was a span of 14 bases. The chain's CDR3 is CASSLGGGGGTEAFF. The CDR3 DNA is TGTGCCAGCAGCTTAGGAGGGGGAGGGGGAACTGAAGCTTTCTTT. Looking up the rest from reference TRBV7-8 and TRBJ1-1 gives the full variable domain: GAGVSQSPRYKVAKRGQDVALRCDPISGHVSLFWYQQALGQGPEFLTYFQNEAQLDKSGLPSDRFFAERPEGSVSTLKIQRTQQEDSAVYLCASSLGGGGGTEAFFGQGTRLTVV.

The genes are TRBV9 and TRBJ1-1, with a possible D match to TRBD1 (5 bases). This CDR3 has 15 amino acids. Germline V gives CDR1 SGDLS, CDR2 YYNGEE. Trimming took 0 bases from V and 5 from J, leaving 14 bases between them. The CDR3 loop reads CASSVESGRGTEAFF. CDR3 bases: TGTGCCAGCAGCGTAGAATCAGGGAGGGGTACTGAAGCTTTCTTT. Looking up the rest from reference TRBV9 and TRBJ1-1 gives the full variable domain: DSGVTQTPKHLITATGQRVTLRCSPRSGDLSVYWYQQSLDQGLQFLIQYYNGEERAKGNILERFSAQQFPDLHSELNLSSLELGDSALYFCASSVESGRGTEAFFGQGTRLTVV.

This clone was observed a few times. V usage is TRBV19 and J usage is TRBJ1-4; D is ambiguous. Looked up from germline, CDR1 is LNHDA and CDR2 is SQIVND (reference sequence). Trimming pared 4 bases from V and 6 bases from J, leaving 12 bases between. The CDR3 has 14 residues. The CDR3 region is CASSSRRLDEKLFF. DNA for the CDR3: TGTGCCAGTAGTAGCCGCCGGTTGGATGAAAAACTGTTTTTT. Using reference TRBV19 and TRBJ1-4 for the parts outside the CDR3, the full variable domain is DGGITQSPKYLFRKEGQNVTLSCEQNLNHDAMYWYRQDPGQGLRLIYYSQIVNDFQKGDIAEGYSVSREKKESFPLTVTSAQKNPTAFYLCASSSRRLDEKLFFGSGTQLSVL.

CDR3 loop: CASSSGQGAYTEAFF. Written as DNA, the CDR3 is TGTGCCAGCAGCTCGGGACAGGGGGCGTACACTGAAGCTTTCTTT. The chain joins TRBV9 to TRBJ1-1; 12 bases map to TRBD1. The CDR3 is 15 amino acids. J lost 3 bases, V lost 4 bases, and 4 bases had no gene match. Germline lookup yields CDR1 SGDLS and CDR2 YYNGEE.

This chain uses TRBV27 with TRBJ2-3, with 7 bases lining up with TRBD2. The CDR3 extends over 15 amino acids. Germline V gene data show CDR1 as MNHEY and CDR2 as SMNVEV (reference sequence). V lost 5 bases, J lost 2 bases, and 7 bases stayed unmatched. The CDR3 nucleotides are TGTGCCAGCAGTCTTGGCGGGGGTGTCACAGATACGCAGTATTTT. Its translation is CASSLGGGVTDTQYF.

The gene calls are TRBV4-1 and TRBJ2-1; 9 bases are shared with TRBD2. CDR3 length equals 17 residues. The junction had 7 bases not matched to a gene; V was cut back by 0 bases and J by 4 bases. Germline CDR1 MGHRA, CDR2 YSYEKL. In nucleotides, the CDR3 is TGCGCCAGCAGCCAAGATCTCGCAGCGGGGGGATACAATGAGCAGTTCTTC. Translating gives CASSQDLAAGGYNEQFF.

This chain connects TRBV6-5 to TRBJ2-1, with a weak D call TRBD2 (7 bases). Trimming removed 6 bases from V and 15 bases from J, with 18 bases in between. The CDR3 extends over 12 amino acids. The germline V gene has CDR1 MNHEY and CDR2 SVGAGI. DNA for the CDR3: TGTGCCAGCAGATTTGGGGGGGCCATGTGGTTCTTC. Amino acids: CASRFGGAMWFF.

The V call is TRBV15, the J call TRBJ2-1, with 9 positions matching TRBD2. V dropped 0 bases and J dropped 10; count of bases not matched to a gene: 1. The germline CDR1 and CDR2 sequences are LNHNV and YYDKDF (reference sequence). CDR3 length equals 13 residues. The CDR3 spells CATSRDLAGEQFF. For the CDR3, the DNA is TGTGCCACCAGCAGAGATCTAGCGGGGGAGCAGTTCTTC.

The chain combines TRBV27 with TRBJ2-6, with 7 nucleotides matching TRBD1. Germline V gene data show CDR1 as MNHEY and CDR2 as SMNVEV (reference sequence). The V segment lost 5 bases and the J segment 2 bases; nucleotides outside the gene matches: 3. The CDR3 has 15 residues. CDR3 residues: CASSIDRAGANVLTF. CDR3 bases: TGTGCCAGCAGTATTGACAGGGCTGGGGCCAACGTCCTGACTTTC.

The rearrangement uses TRBV27 and TRBJ1-1, with D perhaps TRBD1 (6 bases). CDR1 and CDR2 (germline): MNHEY, SMNVEV (reference sequence). Between the trimmed V and J ends, which lost 5 bases and 9 bases, there was a span of 13 bases. The CDR3 contains 12 residues. This CDR3 is CASSHGQRQAFF. The DNA for the CDR3 is TGTGCCAGCAGTCACGGACAGCGCCAAGCTTTCTTT.

The chain's CDR3 is CASRRGGRNYEQYF. Here the CDR3 DNA reads TGTGCCAGCAGGCGCGGGGGGCGCAACTACGAGCAGTACTTC. The chain recombines TRBV27 with TRBJ2-7, with 8 bases matching TRBD2. Germline assignment: CDR1 MNHEY and CDR2 SMNVEV (reference sequence). V dropped 6 bases and J dropped 3; count of bases not matched to a gene: 7. This CDR3 region has 14 residues.

V usage is TRBV6-1 and J usage is TRBJ1-2, with D perhaps TRBD1 (5 bases). The CDR3 has 13 amino acids. Germline lookup yields CDR1 MNHNS and CDR2 SASEGT. V was pared by 10 bases and J by 2 bases, with 14 bases between. CDR3 sequence (DNA): TGTGCCACAAACTACGCAGGGAACTATGGCTACACCTTC. Translated: CATNYAGNYGYTF.

This chain connects TRBV7-2 to TRBJ2-7, with TRBD2 as a possible D gene (6 bases). Germline V lookup: CDR1 SGHTA, CDR2 FQGNSA. Trimming took off 5 bases at V and 2 bases at J, with 13 bases between the two ends. The CDR3 runs 14 residues. Here the CDR3 DNA reads TGTGCCAGCAGCAGACTAGAGGCCCCCTACGAGCAGTACTTC. It is translated as CASSRLEAPYEQYF.

This chain joins TRBV4-1 and TRBJ2-1; 11 bases agree with TRBD2. This CDR3 region has 15 residues. V shed 4 bases and J 5 bases; nucleotides not matched to a gene: 4. Germline CDR1 MGHRA, CDR2 YSYEKL. The CDR3 loop is CASSLTSGGNNEQFF. The CDR3 DNA follows: TGCGCCAGCAGCCTAACTAGCGGGGGAAACAATGAGCAGTTCTTC.

This rearrangement joins TRBV30 to TRBJ2-3, with D unclear. Germline assignment: CDR1 GTSNPN and CDR2 SVGIG (reference sequence). CDR3 length: 16 amino acids. The V end was cut by 1 base, the J end by 2 bases, with 16 bases between. DNA for the CDR3: TGTGCCTGGAGTGAAACTCCCGCGCACCCCACAGATACGCAGTATTTT. This gives the protein CAWSETPAHPTDTQYF.

The J gene is TRBJ2-7, the V gene TRBV7-3, with D maybe TRBD2 (7 bases). Germline CDR1 SGHTA, CDR2 FQGTGA. The CDR3 is 13 residues long. V dropped 1 base and J dropped 6 bases, with 10 bases sitting between them. DNA for the CDR3: TGTGCCAGCAGCTTAAATGGGGGGGCCGAGCAGTACTTC. Its translation: CASSLNGGAEQYF.

The chain recombines TRBV4-1 with TRBJ1-5, with D uncertain. Germline loops: CDR1 MGHRA, CDR2 YSYEKL. The CDR3 consists of 16 residues. Trimming shortened V by 0 bases and J by 0 bases, and 9 bases separated the two germline ends. The CDR3 is CASSQDLGSSNQPQHF. CDR3 in DNA: TGCGCCAGCAGCCAAGATCTAGGGAGTAGCAATCAGCCCCAGCATTTT.

The CDR3 region is CASSLGTGEYSNQPQHF. The CDR3 nucleotides are TGTGCCAGCAGCTTAGGAACAGGAGAATATAGCAATCAGCCCCAGCATTTT. The chain recombines TRBV7-6 with TRBJ1-5; D possibly corresponds to TRBD1 (5 bases). This CDR3 spans 17 amino acids. Germline V CDR1 and CDR2: SGHVS, FNYEAQ. Trimming took off 1 base at V and 0 bases at J, with 13 bases between the two ends.

This clone has just one count. The chain recombines TRBV27 with TRBJ1-5; D call uncertain. Trimming stripped 10 bases from V and 5 bases from J, with 9 bases between. The V gene's germline CDR1 is MNHEY and CDR2 SMNVEV (reference sequence). This CDR3 spans 11 amino acids. The CDR3 region has the DNA TGTGCCACCGGGTCGTATCAGCCCCAGCATTTT. Amino acids: CATGSYQPQHF.

The chain joins TRBV7-9 to TRBJ2-5; possible D gene TRBD2, 6 bases. This CDR3 is 15 amino acids long. CDR1 is SEHNR, CDR2 FQNEAQ, per germline (reference sequence). V gave up 7 bases and J gave up 0 bases, with 15 bases separating them. The CDR3 loop reads CASIAGRRYQETQYF. In DNA, the CDR3 is TGTGCCAGCATCGCGGGGCGTCGTTACCAAGAGACCCAGTACTTC.